This TCR beta chain was retrieved from a study of T cell responses to AZD1222 COVID-19 vaccine. The overall study: Both about-4-week and about-12-week second-dose recipients were combined.

The assay was immunoSEQ multiplex PCR, and TCRdb's table has in-frame clones only and misses some. The sample records some 60,000 clones, 65% to 90% being singletons. General observations from the study: White British donors predominated, females outnumbered males, and clonal diversity was possibly underestimated.

This clone was seen just once. The antigen is unknown. The germline V and J ends were trimmed by 7 bases and 0 bases, with 13 bases remaining between them. Germline V CDR1 and CDR2: LNHDA, SQIVND (reference sequence). This CDR3 spans 16 amino acids. The V gene is TRBV19, the J gene TRBJ2-6; D ambiguous. The source is an adult in good health. This material consisted of peripheral blood, taken on day 0 of AZD1222 vaccination. The CDR3 sequence: CASMMTENSGANVLTF. For the CDR3, the DNA is TGTGCCAGTATGATGACGGAGAACTCTGGGGCCAACGTCCTGACTTTC.